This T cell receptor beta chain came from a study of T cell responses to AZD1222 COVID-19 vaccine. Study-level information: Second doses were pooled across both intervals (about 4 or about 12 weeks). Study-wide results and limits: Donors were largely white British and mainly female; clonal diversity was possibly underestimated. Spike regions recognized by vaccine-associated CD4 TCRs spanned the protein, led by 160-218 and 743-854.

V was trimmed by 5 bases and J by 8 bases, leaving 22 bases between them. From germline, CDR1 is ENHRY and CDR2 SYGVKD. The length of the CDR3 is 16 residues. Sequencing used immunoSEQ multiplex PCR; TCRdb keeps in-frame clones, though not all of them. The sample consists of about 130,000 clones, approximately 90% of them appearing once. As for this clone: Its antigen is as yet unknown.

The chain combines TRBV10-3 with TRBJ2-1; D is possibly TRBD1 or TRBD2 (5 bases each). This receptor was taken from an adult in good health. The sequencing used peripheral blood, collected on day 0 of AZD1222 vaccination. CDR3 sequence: CAISYQLREVGDEQFF. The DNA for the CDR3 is TGTGCCATCAGTTACCAGCTCCGGGAAGTGGGGGATGAGCAGTTCTTC.